This T cell receptor (beta chain) was captured in a study of T cells in Graves' hyperthyroidism and ophthalmopathy. Germline loops: CDR1 SGHDN, CDR2 FVKESK. This CDR3 has 14 residues. With 1 base removed from V and 5 bases from J, the gap between germline ends came to 11 bases. RNA transcripts gave rise to amplified TCR beta CDR3 regions. The study used the HTBI primer set for a first-round RT-PCR of the TCR CDR3. Via MiXCR, TCRdb re-called the multiplex PCR reads, giving one row per CDR3 protein. The sample yields some 600,000 distinct CDR3 sequences, about half seen once. Overall study results and limits: Researchers found most expanded thyroid clonotypes above 0.001 in blood as well.

To note about this clonotype: Its antigen remains unidentified.

Hyperthyroidism in the patients, aged 18 to 65, was newly diagnosed and under 2 months in duration. The receptor was derived from a woman between 18 and 29 years old with Graves' hyperthyroidism. V and J are TRBV14 and TRBJ2-5; D unclear. The sequenced material came from peripheral blood or thyroid tissue (not recorded which). CDR3 amino acids: CASSQGWPGETQYF. The CDR3 region has the DNA TGTGCCAGCAGCCAAGGTTGGCCGGGCGAGACCCAGTACTTC.